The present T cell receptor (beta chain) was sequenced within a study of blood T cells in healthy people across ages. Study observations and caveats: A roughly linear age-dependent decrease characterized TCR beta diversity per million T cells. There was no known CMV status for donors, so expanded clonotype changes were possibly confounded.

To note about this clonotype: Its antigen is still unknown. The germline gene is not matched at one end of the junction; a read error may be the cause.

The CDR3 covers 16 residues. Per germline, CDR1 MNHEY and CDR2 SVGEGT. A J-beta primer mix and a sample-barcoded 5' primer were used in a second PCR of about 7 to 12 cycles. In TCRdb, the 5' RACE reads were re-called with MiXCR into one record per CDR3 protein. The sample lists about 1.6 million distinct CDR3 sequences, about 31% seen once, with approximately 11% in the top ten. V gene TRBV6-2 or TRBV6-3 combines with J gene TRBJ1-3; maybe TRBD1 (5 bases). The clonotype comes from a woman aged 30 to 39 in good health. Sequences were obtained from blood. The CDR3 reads CATDYRQGTAGNAIYF. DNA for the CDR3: TGTGCCACCGATTACCGCCAGGGTACGGCTGGAAACGCCATATATTTT.